These 25 T cell receptor beta chains were sequenced from one sample in a study of T cell responses to AZD1222 COVID-19 vaccine. Repertoires were generated with immunoSEQ multiplex PCR, while TCRdb's copy carries only in-frame clones and drops some. This repertoire shows about 140,000 clones, about 91% found once; its top ten account for around 2.7%. This specimen consisted of peripheral blood, obtained on day 0 of AZD1222 vaccination. These receptors were obtained from an adult in good health.

The rearrangement uses TRBV7-9 and TRBJ2-1; TRBD2 matches 10 bases. CDR1 is SEHNR, CDR2 FQNEAQ, per germline (reference sequence). The V segment lost 1 base and the J segment 9 bases; nucleotides outside the gene matches: 15. The CDR3 has 18 residues. The CDR3 DNA sequence: TGTGCCAGCAGCTTAGTGCCCTCCGGGCTAGCGGGAGAGGGTGAGCAGTTCTTC. It encodes CASSLVPSGLAGEGEQFF.

This sequence joins TRBV29-1 and TRBJ2-4; 10 bases are a match to TRBD1. V was pared by 7 bases and J by 1 base, with 13 bases of the junction left unmatched. Germline V gene lookup returns CDR1 SQVTM and CDR2 ANQGSEA. CDR3 length: 17 amino acids. The CDR3 loop is CSATGTGVRFAKNIQYF. The CDR3, as DNA: TGCAGCGCAACGGGGACAGGGGTGCGATTCGCCAAAAACATTCAGTACTTC.

V and J are TRBV11-3 and TRBJ2-1; 10 nucleotides agree with TRBD2. This CDR3 has 15 residues. V was clipped by 5 bases and J by 5 bases; unmatched bases: 6. Per germline, CDR1 SGHNT and CDR2 YENEEA. CDR3 DNA sequence: TGTGCCAGCAGCCATAGCGGGGGGCCCCACAATGAGCAGTTCTTC. Translated: CASSHSGGPHNEQFF.

This sequence joins TRBV7-9 and TRBJ1-2; D might be TRBD1 (6 bases). Trimming pared 1 base from V and 8 bases from J, leaving 11 bases between. The CDR3 spans 13 residues. Per the germline V gene, CDR1 is SEHNR and CDR2 is FQNEAQ (reference sequence). CDR3 sequence reads: CASSLGEGEGYTF. CDR3 coding DNA: TGTGCCAGCAGCTTAGGTGAGGGGGAAGGCTACACCTTC.

This sequence joins TRBV14 and TRBJ2-7, with D possibly being TRBD2 (5 bases). Between the trimmed V and J ends, which lost 4 bases and 3 bases, there was a span of 19 bases. The CDR3 contains 16 residues. Germline CDR1 is SGHDN and CDR2 is FVKESK. The CDR3 region has the DNA TGTGCCAGCAGCCCCTTAAAAGCGGATATCCTCTACGAGCAGTACTTC. This encodes CASSPLKADILYEQYF.

This chain connects TRBV28 to TRBJ2-1; tentatively, D is TRBD2 (7 bases). Germline CDR1 reads MDHEN; CDR2 reads SYDVKM. The CDR3 extends over 14 amino acids. V was shortened by 3 bases and J by 4 bases, with 10 bases between the two germline ends. The CDR3 loop reads CASSLGGLYNEQFF. CDR3 sequence (DNA): TGTGCCAGCAGTTTGGGGGGGCTTTACAATGAGCAGTTCTTC.

This clone has a single count. The chain combines TRBV10-3 with TRBJ1-2; 7 nucleotides line up with TRBD1. The CDR3 is made up of 14 amino acids. The J segment lost 3 bases and the V segment lost 6 bases, leaving 7 bases of the junction unmatched. CDR1 and CDR2 from the germline V gene are ENHRY and SYGVKD. For the CDR3, the DNA is TGTGCCATCAGGGCGACAGGGACCTACTATGGCTACACCTTC. It translates to CAIRATGTYYGYTF.

The V and J genes are TRBV11-2 and TRBJ2-2; 14 bases map to TRBD2. Germline values: CDR1 SGHAT, CDR2 FQNNGV. The V gene end was trimmed by 2 bases and the J gene end by 6 bases; junction bases not matched to a gene: 5. The CDR3 extends over 17 amino acids. CDR3 in amino acids: CASSLMGLAGAAGELFF. The DNA for the CDR3 is TGTGCCAGCAGCTTAATGGGACTAGCGGGAGCCGCCGGGGAGCTGTTTTTT.

The chain recombines TRBV2 with TRBJ2-2; D not resolved. With 7 bases removed from V and 6 bases from J, the gap between germline ends came to 9 bases. The CDR3 contains 12 residues. Germline loops: CDR1 SNHLY, CDR2 FYNNEI. The CDR3 protein is CASNSGAGELFF. CDR3 in DNA: TGTGCCAGCAATTCAGGCGCCGGGGAGCTGTTTTTT.

The genes are TRBV11-2 and TRBJ2-7; D is undetermined. V gave up 5 bases and J gave up 3 bases, with 17 bases separating them. CDR3 length: 15 residues. Germline V CDR1 and CDR2: SGHAT, FQNNGV. The CDR3 coding sequence is TGTGCCAGCAGCATCCACAATCGACACGACTACGAGCAGTACTTC. Protein product: CASSIHNRHDYEQYF.

The genes are TRBV10-3 and TRBJ2-7; D unclear. Trimming took off 3 bases at V and 3 bases at J, with 9 bases between the two ends. This CDR3 contains 13 residues. The germline CDR1 and CDR2 sequences are ENHRY and SYGVKD. The CDR3 sequence is CAISEGLNYEQYF. Written as DNA, the CDR3 is TGTGCCATCAGTGAAGGTCTAAACTACGAGCAGTACTTC.

The rearrangement uses TRBV5-8 and TRBJ2-2; D not certain. The germline V and J ends were trimmed by 1 base and 7 bases, with 14 bases remaining between them. The germline V gene has CDR1 SGHTS and CDR2 YDEGEE. The CDR3 sequence is 15 residues long. The CDR3: CASSLYPVRIGELFF. The CDR3 DNA is TGTGCCAGCAGCTTGTACCCGGTCCGCATCGGGGAGCTGTTTTTT.

This chain uses TRBV2 with TRBJ1-2; the D is unclear. Germline-derived CDR1 and CDR2 are SNHLY and FYNNEI. Trimming left V 6 bases short and J 3 bases short, with 8 bases between. This CDR3 has 12 residues. The CDR3 spells CASRREDYGYTF. The CDR3 region has the DNA TGTGCCAGCAGGAGGGAAGACTATGGCTACACCTTC.

This chain links TRBV19 with TRBJ1-5; 10 bases align to TRBD1. Germline V gene sequence: CDR1 LNHDA, CDR2 SQIVND (reference sequence). There are 15 residues in the CDR3. V lost 8 bases and J lost 5; bases outside the gene matches: 9. CDR3 DNA: TGTGCCAGTGTTGACAGGGGGCAAGGGGATCAGCCCCAGCATTTT. It specifies CASVDRGQGDQPQHF.

V and J are TRBV28 and TRBJ1-5; the D gene is possibly TRBD1 (5 bases). Germline V gene data show CDR1 as MDHEN and CDR2 as SYDVKM. V was clipped by 8 bases and J by 7 bases, with 18 bases between them. The CDR3 spans 14 residues. The CDR3 reads CASSGGLGGQPQHF. DNA for the CDR3: TGTGCCAGCTCCGGTGGACTGGGGGGACAGCCCCAGCATTTT.

J is TRBJ2-3 and V is TRBV28; 7 bases map to TRBD2. Germline CDR1 is MDHEN and CDR2 is SYDVKM. Germline trimming cut 7 bases from V and 1 base from J; bases unmatched to any gene: 8. The CDR3 sequence is 15 residues long. CDR3 loop: CASNPLREGTDTQYF. DNA for the CDR3: TGTGCCAGCAACCCTTTACGGGAGGGCACAGATACGCAGTATTTT.

The chain carries TRBV10-3 and TRBJ1-1; TRBD1 is a possible D gene (5 bases). This CDR3 is built from 10 residues. Per germline, CDR1 ENHRY and CDR2 SYGVKD. V dropped 11 bases and J dropped 5 bases, with 9 bases sitting between them. CDR3: CASRGTEAFF. DNA for the CDR3: TGTGCCTCCCGGGGGACTGAAGCTTTCTTT.

The chain joins TRBV28 to TRBJ2-7; D is uncertain. This CDR3 spans 15 amino acids. V lost 4 bases to trimming and J lost 3 bases, with 16 bases between them. Per germline, CDR1 MDHEN and CDR2 SYDVKM. In nucleotides, the CDR3 is TGTGCCAGCAGTTCTATAATCCGACCTGGCTACGAGCAGTACTTC. This sequence encodes CASSSIIRPGYEQYF.

The chain recombines TRBV13 with TRBJ1-2, with D possibly TRBD1 on 6 matching bases. V lost 0 bases to trimming and J lost 8 bases, with 10 bases between them. The CDR3 length is 13 residues. Germline V gene sequence: CDR1 PRHDT, CDR2 FYEKMQ (reference sequence). CDR3 amino acids: CASSLGIRGGYTF. The CDR3 DNA sequence: TGTGCCAGCAGCTTAGGCATAAGGGGGGGCTACACCTTC.

This clone showed up just once. The J gene is TRBJ2-5, the V gene TRBV27; D may be TRBD1 (6 bases). CDR3 length equals 13 residues. The germline gives CDR1 MNHEY, CDR2 SMNVEV (reference sequence). Trimming took off 6 bases at V and 5 bases at J, with 13 bases between the two ends. CDR3 DNA: TGTGCCAGCAGGTCATCAGGGGTGGAGACCCAGTACTTC. Its protein product is CASRSSGVETQYF.

The V and J genes are TRBV4-1 and TRBJ2-4; no reliable D call. The CDR3 is 14 amino acids. Germline lookup yields CDR1 MGHRA and CDR2 YSYEKL. V was pared by 1 base and J by 7 bases, with 11 bases between. This chain's CDR3 is CASSQVALGNIQYF. The CDR3 DNA follows: TGCGCCAGCAGCCAAGTGGCCCTTGGGAACATTCAGTACTTC.

This clone was seen only once. The CDR3 DNA reads TGTGCCAGCAGCGCCCGGGATGGGGGGACCCAGTACTTC. The encoded protein is CASSARDGGTQYF. The chain uses TRBV7-3 and TRBJ2-5; D may match TRBD1 or TRBD2 (5 bases each). V was clipped by 5 bases and J by 7 bases, with 14 bases between them. In germline, CDR1 is SGHTA, CDR2 FQGTGA. There are 13 residues in the CDR3. Variable domain in full (rest from reference TRBV7-3 and TRBJ2-5): GAGVSQTPSNKVTEKGKYVELRCDPISGHTALYWYRQSLGQGPEFLIYFQGTGAADDSGLPNDRFFAVRPEGSVSTLKIQRTERGDSAVYLCASSARDGGTQYFGPGTRLLVL.

The chain uses TRBV2 and TRBJ2-6, with unresolved D. With 4 bases removed from V and 5 bases from J, the gap between germline ends came to 3 bases. Germline V gives CDR1 SNHLY, CDR2 FYNNEI. The CDR3 has 12 residues. DNA of the CDR3: TGTGCCAGCAGTGCGCGGGCCAACGTCCTGACTTTC. This codes for CASSARANVLTF.

The chain combines TRBV28 with TRBJ2-7; D gene uncertain. Trimming stripped 5 bases from V and 2 bases from J, with 16 bases between. Germline V gene lookup returns CDR1 MDHEN and CDR2 SYDVKM. This CDR3 contains 15 residues. The CDR3 sequence is CASSTGFWAPYEQYF. The DNA for the CDR3 is TGTGCCAGCAGTACCGGGTTTTGGGCGCCCTACGAGCAGTACTTC. Supplemented by reference TRBV28 and TRBJ2-7, the full variable domain reads DVKVTQSSRYLVKRTGEKVFLECVQDMDHENMFWYRQDPGLGLRLIYFSYDVKMKEKGDIPEGYSVSREKKERFSLILESASTNQTSMYLCASSTGFWAPYEQYFGPGTRLTVT.

V usage is TRBV19 and J usage is TRBJ2-7, with D unresolved. Germline CDR1 reads LNHDA; CDR2 reads SQIVND (reference sequence). The CDR3 extends over 14 amino acids. The V end was cut by 3 bases, the J end by 0 bases, with 9 bases between. The CDR3 is CASSISSSSYEQYF. In nucleotides, the CDR3 is TGTGCCAGTAGTATTTCCTCGAGCTCCTACGAGCAGTACTTC.